What follows are 22 T cell receptor beta chains derived from one specimen sequenced in a study of blood T cell repertoires in COVID-19. Sequencing was performed with immunoSEQ multiplex PCR; in TCRdb, only in-frame clones are kept and a portion is missing. The profile shows more than 15,000 clones, around 88% of them singletons. Sequencing was performed on peripheral blood. Source of these receptors: a woman aged 55-69 years with active COVID-19.

The chain carries TRBV9 and TRBJ2-4, with 10 bases that match TRBD2. The CDR3 contains 19 residues. Per the germline V gene, CDR1 is SGDLS and CDR2 is YYNGEE. Trimming took 0 bases from V and 3 from J; bases not matched to a gene: 12. CDR3 in amino acids: CASSVDPAGGQLGKNIQYF. The CDR3 DNA sequence: TGTGCCAGCAGCGTAGATCCAGCGGGGGGGCAATTGGGCAAAAACATTCAGTACTTC.

In this sample, this clone turned up once. The chain couples TRBV27 to TRBJ1-1; D remains ambiguous. Germline CDR1 reads MNHEY; CDR2 reads SMNVEV (reference sequence). Trimming removed 3 bases at V and 3 bases at J, with 11 bases between. The CDR3 runs to 14 residues. In DNA, the CDR3 is TGTGCCAGCAGTTTTCTTGGGGAGTACACTGAAGCTTTCTTT. As protein: CASSFLGEYTEAFF.

This chain joins TRBV7-9 and TRBJ2-1, with 10 bases matching TRBD2. The length of the CDR3 is 18 residues. The germline CDR1 and CDR2 sequences are SEHNR and FQNEAQ (reference sequence). The junction had 12 bases not matched to a gene; V was cut back by 3 bases and J by 4 bases. The CDR3 DNA follows: TGTGCCAGCAGCTTCCCCAGTAAGGGTAGCGGGGGGTACAATGAGCAGTTCTTC. It yields the protein CASSFPSKGSGGYNEQFF. The full variable domain, completed using reference TRBV7-9 and TRBJ2-1, is DTGVSQNPRHKITKRGQNVTFRCDPISEHNRLYWYRQTLGQGPEFLTYFQNEAQLEKSRLLSDRFSAERPKGSFSTLEIQRTEQGDSAMYLCASSFPSKGSGGYNEQFFGPGTRLTVL.

The CDR3 coding sequence is TGTGCCAGCAGTTACTACGCGGGATTCTATAATTCACCCCTCCACTTT. It yields the protein CASSYYAGFYNSPLHF. This chain connects TRBV6-5 to TRBJ1-6; D not resolved. Germline values: CDR1 MNHEY, CDR2 SVGAGI. The V end was cut by 1 base, the J end by 3 bases, with 10 bases between. The CDR3 covers 16 residues.

The chain carries TRBV25-1 and TRBJ2-5; D perhaps matches TRBD2 (5 bases). The CDR3 consists of 14 residues. Germline assignment: CDR1 MGHDK and CDR2 SYGVNS. The V gene lost 0 bases and the J gene lost 1 base, with 6 bases spanning the gap. The CDR3 sequence is CASSEYRGQETQYF. CDR3 DNA sequence: TGTGCCAGCAGTGAATACCGGGGCCAAGAGACCCAGTACTTC.

The chain has TRBV7-3 and TRBJ2-1, with D perhaps matching TRBD2 (6 bases). V dropped 5 bases and J dropped 12 bases, with 17 bases sitting between them. The CDR3 consists of 13 residues. Germline loops: CDR1 SGHTA, CDR2 FQGTGA. The CDR3 DNA follows: TGTGCCAGCAGCCGCATATGGGGGGATCCGCAGTTCTTC. It codes for CASSRIWGDPQFF.

The chain couples TRBV5-1 to TRBJ2-2, with 7 positions matching TRBD1. The V gene end was trimmed by 3 bases and the J gene end by 2 bases; junction bases not matched to a gene: 4. The CDR3 covers 15 residues. CDR1 is SGHRS and CDR2 is YFSETQ in the germline V gene. CDR3 sequence (DNA): TGCGCCAGCAGCTCGGGACAGTCAAACACCGGGGAGCTGTTTTTT. Its protein product is CASSSGQSNTGELFF.

The CDR3, as DNA: TGTGCCAGCAGTGCCACGCGACGGGGGACTCGACGGGGAGATACGCAGTATTTT. Translated: CASSATRRGTRRGDTQYF. V is TRBV6-1 and J is TRBJ2-3; possible D gene TRBD2, 6 bases. V lost 4 bases and J lost 5, with 25 bases in between. Germline values: CDR1 MNHNS, CDR2 SASEGT. The CDR3 loop spans 18 amino acids.

The rearrangement joins TRBV6-1 to TRBJ1-1; TRBD1 agrees at 10 bases. The CDR3 covers 15 residues. Germline CDR1 and CDR2: MNHNS and SASEGT. The ends lost 1 base at V and 5 bases at J; junction bases unmatched: 4. The CDR3 reads CASSEGGQGWTEAFF. The CDR3 nucleotides are TGTGCCAGCAGTGAAGGGGGACAGGGGTGGACTGAAGCTTTCTTT.

The chain has TRBV7-9 and TRBJ2-7, with D perhaps matching TRBD1 (5 bases). Germline lookup yields CDR1 SEHNR and CDR2 FQNEAQ (reference sequence). The CDR3 runs 14 residues. V was shortened by 5 bases and J by 2 bases, with 13 bases between the two germline ends. CDR3 bases: TGTGCCAGCAGCCACCGGACATTGCCCTACGAGCAGTACTTC. This encodes CASSHRTLPYEQYF.

The gene calls are TRBV5-1 and TRBJ2-5; possible D gene TRBD1, 6 bases. CDR1 is SGHRS and CDR2 is YFSETQ in the germline V gene. This CDR3 region has 14 residues. Trimming shortened V by 0 bases and J by 3 bases, and 9 bases separated the two germline ends. CDR3 bases: TGCGCCAGCAGCTTGGCACAGGGAAAAGAGACCCAGTACTTC. It specifies CASSLAQGKETQYF.

This chain joins TRBV7-9 and TRBJ1-3; D gene uncertain. CDR1 and CDR2 (germline): SEHNR, FQNEAQ (reference sequence). V was pared by 6 bases and J by 0 bases, with 9 bases between. This CDR3 has 14 residues. CDR3 sequence reads: CASSFISSGNTIYF. The CDR3, as DNA: TGTGCCAGCAGTTTCATTAGCTCTGGAAACACCATATATTTT.

The rearrangement joins TRBV6-5 to TRBJ1-6, with TRBD1 matching 8 bases. The V and J ends lost 6 bases and 7 bases, in that order; junction bases with no gene match: 2. This CDR3 spans 13 amino acids. Per the germline V gene, CDR1 is MNHEY and CDR2 is SVGAGI. DNA of the CDR3: TGTGCCAGCAGGGACAGGGAGAATTCACCCCTCCACTTT. This codes for CASRDRENSPLHF.

The chain joins TRBV18 to TRBJ2-1, with 8 nucleotides matching TRBD1. The CDR3 covers 16 residues. Germline loops: CDR1 KGHSH, CDR2 LQKENI. V trimming: 6 bases; J trimming: 8 bases; junction bases outside the gene matches: 15. The CDR3 reads CASSQFGTGSSDEQFF. CDR3 DNA sequence: TGTGCCAGCTCTCAGTTCGGGACAGGTTCATCGGATGAGCAGTTCTTC.

The V and J genes are TRBV10-3 and TRBJ1-2; D is uncertain. Deletions cut 7 bases from V and 0 bases from J, with 9 bases between. CDR3 length: 13 amino acids. Germline CDR1 reads ENHRY; CDR2 reads SYGVKD. CDR3 sequence (DNA): TGTGCCATCACCCCGGACTCTAACTATGGCTACACCTTC. Translation: CAITPDSNYGYTF.

The chain's CDR3 is CASSITRETQYF. The CDR3 DNA follows: TGTGCCAGCAGCATCACTAGGGAGACCCAGTACTTC. The chain employs TRBV12-3 or TRBV12-4 and TRBJ2-5; a possible D gene is TRBD2 (5 bases). The CDR3 contains 12 residues. The V end was cut by 6 bases, the J end by 5 bases, with 10 bases between.

The chain carries TRBV10-3 and TRBJ1-5; D not resolved. Germline CDR1 and CDR2: ENHRY and SYGVKD. This CDR3 has 13 amino acids. With 0 bases removed from V and 7 bases from J, the gap between germline ends came to 7 bases. The CDR3 sequence: CAISESEGQPQHF. CDR3 DNA sequence: TGTGCCATCAGTGAGTCTGAGGGACAGCCCCAGCATTTT.

This clone has only one observation. V is TRBV7-6 and J is TRBJ2-1; D unresolved. This CDR3 has 15 residues. Per the germline V gene, CDR1 is SGHVS and CDR2 is FNYEAQ. Trimming cost V 5 bases and J 2 bases, with 13 bases left between them. The CDR3 sequence is CASSKMGSTYNEQFF. The DNA of the CDR3 is TGTGCCAGCAGCAAGATGGGCAGCACCTACAATGAGCAGTTCTTC.

This clone was picked up one time. The sample carries other DNA sequences with the same CDR3. The J gene is TRBJ1-6, the V gene TRBV6-5, with 7 bases matching TRBD1. The CDR3 loop spans 13 amino acids. Germline CDR1 reads MNHEY; CDR2 reads SVGAGI. V dropped 5 bases and J dropped 8; count of bases not matched to a gene: 3. CDR3 in amino acids: CASSRDSDSPLHF. The CDR3 DNA is TGTGCCAGCAGTCGGGACAGTGATTCACCCCTCCACTTT.

The chain recombines TRBV5-1 with TRBJ2-7; 9 bases map to TRBD1. With V trimmed by 4 bases and J by 6 bases, 11 bases remained unmatched. Germline V CDR1 and CDR2: SGHRS, YFSETQ. This CDR3 spans 15 amino acids. The CDR3 DNA reads as TGCGCCAGCAGCCTAGAGGGACAGGGACTCGGCGAGCAGTACTTC. This translates into CASSLEGQGLGEQYF.

V gene TRBV13 combines with J gene TRBJ2-3, with 8 bases aligning to TRBD1. There are 15 residues in the CDR3. The V gene end was trimmed by 4 bases and the J gene end by 5 bases; junction bases not matched to a gene: 8. CDR1 is PRHDT, CDR2 FYEKMQ, per germline (reference sequence). The CDR3 nucleotides read TGTGCCAGCAGCTCGCGGACAGACAGGGGAGATACGCAGTATTTT. As protein: CASSSRTDRGDTQYF.

As DNA, the CDR3 is TGTGCCAGCAGTGAGGTCCCTAGCGGGGGATTTCGAAATGAGCAGTTCTTC. Protein: CASSEVPSGGFRNEQFF. This rearrangement joins TRBV2 to TRBJ2-1; 10 positions agree with TRBD2. The germline gives CDR1 SNHLY, CDR2 FYNNEI. The CDR3 is 17 amino acids. V dropped 3 bases and J dropped 7; count of bases not matched to a gene: 12.